This T cell receptor (beta chain) was recorded in a study of blood T cell repertoires in COVID-19. Overall study: Sample material is recorded as cDNA or gDNA derived from T cells, B-cell-depleted T cells, or PBMCs.

Original analysis: Quantification of nucleated cells was approximated via reference gene primer amplification. Sequenced by immunoSEQ multiplex PCR; TCRdb stores in-frame clones only, minus some. V and J calls plus clone size are reproduced from that table; the DNA served to infer D and trimming. The sample records around 180,000 clones, roughly 84% being singletons. In germline, CDR1 is LNHDA, CDR2 SQIVND (reference sequence). Losses at the gene ends were 1 base for V and 6 bases for J; bases not matched to a gene: 8. The CDR3 loop spans 17 amino acids. The sequenced material came from peripheral blood. The receptor's source is an elderly woman with active or convalescent COVID-19. This chain connects TRBV19 to TRBJ2-2; 10 bases are shared with TRBD2. The CDR3 here is CASSIGAGGPVAGELFF. The CDR3 bases are TGTGCCAGTAGTATAGGAGCGGGAGGGCCAGTAGCCGGGGAGCTGTTTTTT.